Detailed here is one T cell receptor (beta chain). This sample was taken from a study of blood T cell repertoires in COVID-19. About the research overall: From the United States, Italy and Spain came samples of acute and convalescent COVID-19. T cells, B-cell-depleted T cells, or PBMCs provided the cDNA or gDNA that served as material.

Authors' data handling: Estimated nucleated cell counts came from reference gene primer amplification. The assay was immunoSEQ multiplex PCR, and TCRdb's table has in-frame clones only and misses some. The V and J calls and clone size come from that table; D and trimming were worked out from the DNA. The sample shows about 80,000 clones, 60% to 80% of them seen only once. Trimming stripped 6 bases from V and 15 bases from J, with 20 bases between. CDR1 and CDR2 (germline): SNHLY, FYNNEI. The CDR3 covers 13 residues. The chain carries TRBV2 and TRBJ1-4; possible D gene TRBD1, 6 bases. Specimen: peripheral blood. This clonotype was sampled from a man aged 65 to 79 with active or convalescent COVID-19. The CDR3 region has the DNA TGTGCCAGCAGGGAACGGGACACAGGGAGGGTGTTTTTT. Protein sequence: CASRERDTGRVFF.